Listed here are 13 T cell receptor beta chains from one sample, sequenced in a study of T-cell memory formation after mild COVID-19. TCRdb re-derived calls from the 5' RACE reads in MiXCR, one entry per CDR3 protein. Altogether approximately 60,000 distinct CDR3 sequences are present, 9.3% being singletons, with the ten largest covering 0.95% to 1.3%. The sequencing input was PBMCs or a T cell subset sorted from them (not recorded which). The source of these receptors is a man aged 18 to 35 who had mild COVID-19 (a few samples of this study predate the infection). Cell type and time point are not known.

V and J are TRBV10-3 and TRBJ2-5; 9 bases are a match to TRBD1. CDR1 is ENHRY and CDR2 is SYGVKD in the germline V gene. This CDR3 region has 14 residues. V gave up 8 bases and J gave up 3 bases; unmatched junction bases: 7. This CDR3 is CAIATGGRKETQYF. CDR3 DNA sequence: TGTGCCATCGCGACAGGGGGTAGAAAAGAGACCCAGTACTTC.

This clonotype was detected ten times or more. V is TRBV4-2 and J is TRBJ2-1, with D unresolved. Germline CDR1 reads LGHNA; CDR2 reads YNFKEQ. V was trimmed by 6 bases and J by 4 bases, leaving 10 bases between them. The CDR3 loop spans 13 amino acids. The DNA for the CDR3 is TGTGCCAGCAGACTCGATACATACAATGAGCAGTTCTTC. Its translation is CASRLDTYNEQFF.

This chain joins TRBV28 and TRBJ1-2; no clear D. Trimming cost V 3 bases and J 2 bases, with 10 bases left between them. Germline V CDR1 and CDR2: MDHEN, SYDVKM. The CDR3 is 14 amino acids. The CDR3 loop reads CASSFPQQNYGYTF. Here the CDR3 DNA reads TGTGCCAGCAGTTTTCCCCAACAAAACTATGGCTACACCTTC.

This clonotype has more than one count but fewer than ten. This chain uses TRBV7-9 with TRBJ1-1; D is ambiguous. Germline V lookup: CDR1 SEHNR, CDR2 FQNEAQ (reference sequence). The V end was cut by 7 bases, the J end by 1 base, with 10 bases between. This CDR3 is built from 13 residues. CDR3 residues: CASIKQPNTEAFF. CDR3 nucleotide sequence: TGTGCCAGCATTAAACAGCCGAACACTGAAGCTTTCTTT.

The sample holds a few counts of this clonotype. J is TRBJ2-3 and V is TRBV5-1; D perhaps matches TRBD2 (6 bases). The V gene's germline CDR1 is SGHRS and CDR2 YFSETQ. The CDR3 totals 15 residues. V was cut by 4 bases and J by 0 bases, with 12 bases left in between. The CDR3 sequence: CASSTIAASTDTQYF. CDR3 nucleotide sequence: TGCGCCAGCAGCACAATAGCGGCTAGCACAGATACGCAGTATTTT.

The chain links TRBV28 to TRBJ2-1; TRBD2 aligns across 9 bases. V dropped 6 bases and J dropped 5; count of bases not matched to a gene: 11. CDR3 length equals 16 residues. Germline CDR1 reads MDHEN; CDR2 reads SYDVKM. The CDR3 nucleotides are TGTGCCAGCAGACCGTCCGGGACTAGCCCCCACAATGAGCAGTTCTTC. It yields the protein CASRPSGTSPHNEQFF.

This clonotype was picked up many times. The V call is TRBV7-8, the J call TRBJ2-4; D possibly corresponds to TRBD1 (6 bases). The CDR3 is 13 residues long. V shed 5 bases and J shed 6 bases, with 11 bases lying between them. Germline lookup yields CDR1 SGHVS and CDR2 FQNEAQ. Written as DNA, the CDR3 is TGTGCCAGCAGCGCGGACAGAACAAACATTCAGTACTTC. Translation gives CASSADRTNIQYF.

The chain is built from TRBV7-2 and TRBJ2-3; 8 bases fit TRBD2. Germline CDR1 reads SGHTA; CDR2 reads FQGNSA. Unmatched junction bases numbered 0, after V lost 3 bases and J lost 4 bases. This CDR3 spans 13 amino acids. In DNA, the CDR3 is TGTGCCAGCAGCTTGGGACTAGCAGATACGCAGTATTTT. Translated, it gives CASSLGLADTQYF.

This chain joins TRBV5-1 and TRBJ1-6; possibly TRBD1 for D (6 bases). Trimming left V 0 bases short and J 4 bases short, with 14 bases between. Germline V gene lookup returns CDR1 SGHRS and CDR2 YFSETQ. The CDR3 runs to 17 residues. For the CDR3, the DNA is TGCGCCAGCAGCTTGGTTTCAGGGAGGGGGTATAATTCACCCCTCCACTTT. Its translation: CASSLVSGRGYNSPLHF. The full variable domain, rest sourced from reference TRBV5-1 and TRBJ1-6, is KAGVTQTPRYLIKTRGQQVTLSCSPISGHRSVSWYQQTPGQGLQFLFEYFSETQRNKGNFPGRFSGRQFSNSRSEMNVSTLELGDSALYLCASSLVSGRGYNSPLHFGNGTRLTVT.

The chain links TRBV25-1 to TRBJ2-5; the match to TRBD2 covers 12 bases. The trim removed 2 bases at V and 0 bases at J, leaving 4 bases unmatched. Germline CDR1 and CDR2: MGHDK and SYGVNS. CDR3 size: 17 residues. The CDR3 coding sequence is TGTGCCAGCAGTGAAGGGAGACTAGCGGGGGACCAAGAGACCCAGTACTTC. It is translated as CASSEGRLAGDQETQYF.

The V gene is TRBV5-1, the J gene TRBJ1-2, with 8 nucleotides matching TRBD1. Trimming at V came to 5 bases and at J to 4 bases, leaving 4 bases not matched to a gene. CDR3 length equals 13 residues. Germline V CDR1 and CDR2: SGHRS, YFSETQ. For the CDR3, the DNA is TGCGCCAGCAGGCATGACAGGGGCTATGGCTACACCTTC. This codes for CASRHDRGYGYTF.

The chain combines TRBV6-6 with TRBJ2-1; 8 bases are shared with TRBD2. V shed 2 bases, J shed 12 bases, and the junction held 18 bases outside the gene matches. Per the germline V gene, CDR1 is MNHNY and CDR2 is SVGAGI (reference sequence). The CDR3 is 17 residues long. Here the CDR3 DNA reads TGTGCCAGCAGTTACGGGGGCGACAGCGGGGGCATGATATCGCAGTTCTTC. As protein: CASSYGGDSGGMISQFF.

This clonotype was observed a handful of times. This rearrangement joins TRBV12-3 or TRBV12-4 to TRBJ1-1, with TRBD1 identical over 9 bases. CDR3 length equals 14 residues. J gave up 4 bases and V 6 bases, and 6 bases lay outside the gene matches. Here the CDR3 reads CASSLDRGSTEAFF. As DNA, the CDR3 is TGTGCCAGCAGCTTGGACAGGGGTAGCACTGAAGCTTTCTTT.